The entry below describes one TCR beta chain. The antigen is unknown. These data come from a study of TIL therapy for anti-PD-1-resistant metastatic lung cancer. Whole-study context: Patients then received nivolumab; progressors got lymphodepletion, TIL and IL-2. A few tumors were EGFR-mutant and two were ALK-rearranged. Tumors carried a median about 1.5 non-synonymous mutations per megabase. The study's findings and limits: Infused TIL clonotypes partially replaced the baseline blood repertoire, then decayed over months.

The V gene lost 6 bases and the J gene lost 4 bases, with 16 bases spanning the gap. Germline CDR1 is SQVTM and CDR2 is ANQGSEA. This CDR3 spans 14 amino acids. Specified time point: pre-treatment sample, taken before nivolumab and TIL therapy. This was the immunoSEQ v3 assay. The assay was immunoSEQ multiplex PCR, and TCRdb's table has in-frame clones only and misses some. The data hold 25,000 to 40,000 clones, with around three quarters observed a single time. The chain employs TRBV29-1 and TRBJ2-1; unclear D gene. Material: blood, obtained at baseline. The receptor was isolated from a woman between 25 and 85 years old with non-small cell lung cancer. The CDR3 sequence is CSVAGVSAYNEQFF. The CDR3 region has the DNA TGCAGCGTGGCTGGAGTCTCCGCGTACAATGAGCAGTTCTTC.